Below, one T cell receptor beta chain is given with its context. This clonotype has a count of ten or more. Its antigen is not yet known. Base qualities are not recorded, but no much larger clone differs from it by a single base. Sequenced using an Illumina MiSeq. The public reads were quality trimmed at Q25 with fastp and then assembled into clones with MiXCR by TCRdb, keeping productive beta chains. Every distinct CDR3 protein forms one entry, paired with its most common genes and DNA. The sample table shows roughly 63,000 distinct CDR3 sequences, and approximately 21% are seen once. The ten largest clones capture 2.3% of the sample. CDR1 MNHEY and CDR2 SMNVEV are derived from the germline V gene (reference sequence). From the cysteine up to the phenylalanine, the CDR3 has a length of 14 residues. Only the CDR3 portion is preserved as DNA: 42 bases, with reading frame beginning at the first base. The V end loses 9 bases and the J end loses 1 base, and a stretch of 12 bases separates them.

This record comes from a study of lung T cells in sarcoidosis with Löfgren's syndrome (dated by TCRdb to about 2017). General notes on the study: Sarcoidosis was characterized as a granulomatous disease that mainly affects the lungs and features an accumulation of CD4+ T cells in bronchoalveolar lavage fluid. The repertoire analyses focused on Löfgren's syndrome patients. Paper-wide results and their limitations: TRAV12-1 and TRBV2 were reported as the most expanded V gene segments in Löfgren's syndrome patients compared with control subjects. When alphabeta pairing was analyzed, TRAV12-1 tended to pair preferentially with TRBV2, and the resulting paired TCRs displayed CDR3 homology. Sharing of TRAV12-1 and TRBV2 CDR3 motifs among multiple Lofgren's syndrome patients was reported, suggesting public CD4+ TCR repertoires. Recognition of a sarcoidosis-associated antigen was only suggested; the antigen itself remained putative and unidentified.

The sample was CD4+ T cells from PBMCs. The clonotype comes from a human donor with sarcoidosis (Löfgren's syndrome or another form), or a control subject (not recorded which). In this chain, TRBV27 is recombined with TRBJ2-2; the D gene could be either TRBD1 or TRBD2, each agreeing at 5 bases. In nucleotide form, the sequence is TGTGCCAGTTCCTTGGGGGTGAACACCGGGGAGCTGTTTTTT. Protein translation: CASSLGVNTGELFF.